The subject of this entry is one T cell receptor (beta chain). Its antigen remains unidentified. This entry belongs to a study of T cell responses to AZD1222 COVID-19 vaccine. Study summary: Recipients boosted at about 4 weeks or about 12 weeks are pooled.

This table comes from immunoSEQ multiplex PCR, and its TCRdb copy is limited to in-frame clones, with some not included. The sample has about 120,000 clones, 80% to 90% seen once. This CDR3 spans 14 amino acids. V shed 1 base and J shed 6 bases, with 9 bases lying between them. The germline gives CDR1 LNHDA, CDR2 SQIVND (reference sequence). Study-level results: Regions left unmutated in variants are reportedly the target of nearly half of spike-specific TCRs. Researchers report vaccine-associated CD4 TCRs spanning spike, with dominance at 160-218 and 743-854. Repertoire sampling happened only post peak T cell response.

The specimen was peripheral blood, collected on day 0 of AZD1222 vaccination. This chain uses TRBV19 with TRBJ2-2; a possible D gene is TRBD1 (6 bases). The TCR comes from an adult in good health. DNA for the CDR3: TGTGCCAGTAGTATAGGCAGGGGCGCCGGGGAGCTGTTTTTT. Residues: CASSIGRGAGELFF.